This T cell receptor beta chain was captured in a study of early T cells in non-severe SARS-CoV-2 infection. This CDR3 is 17 amino acids long. Germline CDR1 is SNHLY and CDR2 is FYNNEI. The V end lost 0 bases, the J end lost 1 base, and 12 bases lay between the germline ends. In TCRdb, the 5' RACE reads were re-called with MiXCR into one record per CDR3 protein. The table lists tens of thousands of distinct CDR3 sequences, roughly a tenth of them singletons, with about 4.3% in the top ten. This clonotype came up many times. This clonotype was sampled from an adult who was a healthcare worker with PCR-confirmed SARS-CoV-2 infection or an uninfected control (not recorded which). The sample comprised whole blood. The chain has TRBV2 and TRBJ2-2, with unresolved D. The CDR3 reads CASSEALWSKNTGELFF. Written as DNA, the CDR3 is TGTGCCAGCAGTGAAGCGCTTTGGTCGAAGAACACCGGGGAGCTGTTTTTT.